This T cell receptor beta chain was retrieved from a study of beta chain features in type 1 diabetes. The length of the CDR3 is 15 residues. J lost 12 bases, V lost 4 bases, and 15 bases had no gene match. The germline gives CDR1 SGDLS, CDR2 YYNGEE. About this clone: Its specificity is not known.

Study-wide points: Type 1 diabetes patients had moderately but significantly shorter TCRB CDR3s in all four CD4+ subsets.

What was sequenced were expressed TCRB transcripts, since all of the isolated RNA had been reverse transcribed. Profiling relied on immunoSEQ multiplex PCR, and the TCRdb table lists in-frame clones only, not all of them. The sample gives 680,000 or so clones, about an eighth of which show up once; 0.022% is in the top ten. This clonotype was obtained from a man between 18 and 35 years old with type 1 diabetes. Sequenced input: naive CD4+ T cells from blood. V usage is TRBV9 and J usage is TRBJ1-4, with TRBD1 matching 7 bases. CDR3 in DNA: TGTGCCAGCAGCCGAACCGGGGACAGATCTATCGAACTGTTTTTT. It encodes CASSRTGDRSIELFF.